This T cell receptor (beta chain) was found in a study of blood T cell repertoires in COVID-19. Looking at the study overall: Whether acute or convalescent, the COVID-19 samples came from the United States, Italy and Spain. From T cells, B-cell-depleted T cells, or PBMCs came the material, which was cDNA or gDNA.

V was cut by 1 base and J by 4 bases, with 11 bases left in between. Germline-derived CDR1 and CDR2 are SNHLY and FYNNEI. The CDR3 is 15 amino acids. As handled by the study authors: Using reference gene primer amplification, nucleated cell counts were estimated. Data came from immunoSEQ multiplex PCR; TCRdb stores just in-frame clones and leaves some out. V and J calls and clone size come straight from that table; D and trimming were deduced from the DNA. The top ten clones hold 1.1% of a sample with 370,000 or so clones, approximately 80% of them seen once. Specimen: peripheral blood. The sequence was collected from a human donor with acute or convalescent COVID-19. The donor label of this sample is uncertain. J is TRBJ1-5 and V is TRBV2, with no clear D. The CDR3 reads CASSEGSRINQPQHF. In DNA form, the CDR3 reads TGTGCCAGCAGTGAAGGCTCCAGGATAAATCAGCCCCAGCATTTT.